The present T cell receptor (beta chain) was sequenced within a study of CD8+CD57+ T cells in acquired aplastic anemia. Study in general: The sorted CD4+ and CD8+ cells yielded an average approximately 3.2 ug of DNA. In CD4+ cells, healthy donors produced an average of around 9.9 million reads.

Comment on this clonotype: Its specificity is not known.

TCR beta VDJ combinations and CDR3 sequences were profiled from genomic DNA. In TCRdb, the reads were re-called with MiXCR into one record per CDR3 protein. The repertoire has a few hundred thousand distinct CDR3 sequences, around 60% of them found once; the top ten carry 25% to 30%. Study-level points and caveats: Common to patients and controls were roughly 30 CD8+ CDR3 sequences.

This clonotype was obtained from a human donor in good health. Sequences were obtained from sorted CD4+, CD8+, or CD8+CD57+ T cells (not recorded which) from PBMCs.

CDR3: CASSETMGGDNEQFF. In nucleotides, the CDR3 is TGTGCCAGCAGCGAGACTATGGGTGGAGACAATGAGCAGTTCTTC. V and J are TRBV7-8 and TRBJ2-1; D is perhaps TRBD2 (5 bases). V was trimmed by 5 bases and J by 5 bases, leaving 16 bases between them. Germline V gives CDR1 SGHVS, CDR2 FQNEAQ. CDR3 length equals 15 residues.